These 18 T cell receptor beta chains were all obtained from the same sample, sequenced in a study of T cell responses to AZD1222 COVID-19 vaccine. The data were produced by immunoSEQ multiplex PCR, yet TCRdb's version contains in-frame clones alone and is incomplete. The sample contains 130,000 or so clones, around 92% of which appear only once. Sequenced material: peripheral blood, taken on day 0 of AZD1222 vaccination. Receptor source: an adult in good health.

The CDR3 region is CASSLDLYEQFF. For the CDR3, the DNA is TGTGCCAGCAGCTTAGACCTCTATGAGCAGTTCTTC. The rearrangement links TRBV11-2 to TRBJ2-1; no firm D call. The length of the CDR3 is 12 residues. V gave up 0 bases and J gave up 8 bases, with 5 bases separating them. Germline CDR1 SGHAT, CDR2 FQNNGV. Looking up the rest from reference TRBV11-2 and TRBJ2-1 gives the full variable domain: EAGVAQSPRYKIIEKRQSVAFWCNPISGHATLYWYQQILGQGPKLLIQFQNNGVVDDSQLPKDRFSAERLKGVDSTLKIQPAKLEDSAVYLCASSLDLYEQFFGPGTRLTVL.

V and J are TRBV19 and TRBJ2-7; D unresolved. V gave up 2 bases and J gave up 4 bases, with 12 bases separating them. This CDR3 spans 14 amino acids. Germline CDR1 and CDR2: LNHDA and SQIVND (reference sequence). CDR3 nucleotide sequence: TGTGCCAGTAGTATAAGGTCCGTCGGGTACGAGCAGTACTTC. It specifies CASSIRSVGYEQYF.

The gene calls are TRBV28 and TRBJ1-1, with a possible D match to TRBD1 (5 bases). CDR3 length equals 14 residues. Looked up from germline, CDR1 is MDHEN and CDR2 is SYDVKM. V gave up 4 bases and J gave up 7 bases, with 16 bases separating them. CDR3 sequence: CASSSAGEGLEAFF. The CDR3 nucleotides read TGTGCCAGCAGTTCGGCCGGGGAGGGGCTTGAAGCTTTCTTT.

The count of this clone is one. This chain joins TRBV18 and TRBJ1-1; possibly TRBD1 for D (6 bases). There are 15 residues in the CDR3. The germline V gene encodes CDR1 KGHSH and CDR2 LQKENI. V was pared by 0 bases and J by 4 bases, with 12 bases between. CDR3: CASSPPWGRSTEAFF. Here the CDR3 DNA reads TGTGCCAGCTCACCACCCTGGGGGCGGAGCACTGAAGCTTTCTTT.

This clone has a single count. The chain employs TRBV11-3 and TRBJ1-1; D gene ambiguous. Germline CDR1 is SGHNT and CDR2 is YENEEA. The CDR3 spans 13 residues. V was pared by 2 bases and J by 0 bases, with 4 bases between. The CDR3 DNA follows: TGTGCCAGCAGCTTACGGGTGAACACTGAAGCTTTCTTT. Its translation is CASSLRVNTEAFF.

The gene calls are TRBV27 and TRBJ1-1; TRBD1 matches 8 bases. Germline V gives CDR1 MNHEY, CDR2 SMNVEV (reference sequence). The CDR3 has 14 residues. The V segment lost 5 bases and the J segment 5 bases; nucleotides outside the gene matches: 7. CDR3 coding DNA: TGTGCCAGCAGTCTAAGACAGGGGTGGACTGAAGCTTTCTTT. It codes for CASSLRQGWTEAFF.

V and J are TRBV29-1 and TRBJ1-1, with a tentative D call TRBD1 (5 bases). V gave up 7 bases and J gave up 4 bases, with 16 bases separating them. Germline V lookup: CDR1 SQVTM, CDR2 ANQGSEA. The CDR3 extends over 13 amino acids. The CDR3 protein is CSAPPPGGTEAFF. CDR3 coding DNA: TGCAGCGCCCCGCCCCCGGGGGGCACTGAAGCTTTCTTT. The full variable domain, completed using reference TRBV29-1 and TRBJ1-1, is SAVISQKPSRDICQRGTSLTIQCQVDSQVTMMFWYRQQPGQSLTLIATANQGSEATYESGFVIDKFPISRPNLTFSTLTVSNMSPEDSSIYLCSAPPPGGTEAFFGQGTRLTVV.

The chain joins TRBV24-1 to TRBJ2-2; weak D call: TRBD1 (6 bases). Germline V gene sequence: CDR1 KGHDR, CDR2 SFDVKD. Trimming shortened V by 9 bases and J by 4 bases, and 17 bases separated the two germline ends. The CDR3 has 15 residues. Here the CDR3 DNA reads TGTGCCACCCAGGACAGCCGCCTACTCACCGGGGAGCTGTTTTTT. Amino acid sequence: CATQDSRLLTGELFF.

This clone appeared a single time. The chain employs TRBV30 and TRBJ2-7; TRBD1 aligns across 7 bases. The CDR3 length is 15 residues. After removal of 3 bases from V and 0 bases from J, the junction contained 8 bases not matched to a gene. Per the germline V gene, CDR1 is GTSNPN and CDR2 is SVGIG (reference sequence). The CDR3 sequence is CAWSRRQGGSYEQYF. The DNA for the CDR3 is TGTGCCTGGAGCCGCAGACAGGGTGGCTCCTACGAGCAGTACTTC.

CDR3 amino acids: CAWDKGMMVEKLFF. In nucleotides, the CDR3 is TGTGCCTGGGATAAGGGGATGATGGTGGAAAAACTGTTTTTT. The J gene is TRBJ1-4, the V gene TRBV30; D might be TRBD1 (5 bases). The CDR3 is 14 residues long. Trimming took 5 bases from V and 8 from J, leaving 18 bases between them. Germline assignment: CDR1 GTSNPN and CDR2 SVGIG (reference sequence). The variable domain in full, completed from reference TRBV30 and TRBJ1-4, reads SQTIHQWPATLVQPVGSPLSLECTVEGTSNPNLYWYRQAAGRGLQLLFYSVGIGQISSEVPQNLSASRPQDRQFILSSKKLLLSDSGFYLCAWDKGMMVEKLFFGSGTQLSVL.

J is TRBJ2-5 and V is TRBV28; D is uncertain. The V and J ends lost 8 bases and 5 bases respectively, with 6 bases between them. The CDR3 has 10 residues. The germline CDR1 and CDR2 sequences are MDHEN and SYDVKM. The CDR3 here is CASGRETQYF. The CDR3 DNA reads TGTGCCAGCGGAAGGGAGACCCAGTACTTC.

The chain recombines TRBV7-6 with TRBJ2-1; TRBD2 agrees at 8 bases. V trimming: 6 bases; J trimming: 6 bases; junction bases outside the gene matches: 4. This CDR3 region has 13 residues. CDR1 SGHVS and CDR2 FNYEAQ come from the germline V gene. The CDR3 coding sequence is TGTGCCAGCAGAGGGACTAGGGGCAATGAGCAGTTCTTC. This gives the protein CASRGTRGNEQFF. The variable domain in full, with the rest retrieved from reference TRBV7-6 and TRBJ2-1, is GAGVSQSPRYKVTKRGQDVALRCDPISGHVSLYWYRQALGQGPEFLTYFNYEAQQDKSGLPNDRFSAERPEGSISTLTIQRTEQRDSAMYRCASRGTRGNEQFFGPGTRLTVL.

The rearrangement joins TRBV6-1 to TRBJ2-3, with TRBD2 identical over 11 bases. The J segment lost 2 bases and the V segment lost 4 bases, leaving 5 bases of the junction unmatched. Germline V gene sequence: CDR1 MNHNS, CDR2 SASEGT. There are 16 residues in the CDR3. DNA of the CDR3: TGTGCCAGCAGTGTGCCGACTAGCGGGGCCACAGATACGCAGTATTTT. Amino acid sequence: CASSVPTSGATDTQYF.

The chain uses TRBV5-1 and TRBJ2-3; 7 bases align to TRBD2. Germline loops: CDR1 SGHRS, CDR2 YFSETQ. The CDR3 runs to 16 residues. V gave up 4 bases and J gave up 6 bases; unmatched junction bases: 14. CDR3 sequence reads: CASSNPRAGYHDTQYF. The CDR3 DNA sequence: TGCGCCAGCAGCAACCCCCGAGCGGGATACCACGATACGCAGTATTTT.

This clone has a single count. The chain joins TRBV5-1 to TRBJ2-7; 10 positions agree with TRBD2. Germline V gene data show CDR1 as SGHRS and CDR2 as YFSETQ. The trim removed 2 bases at V and 2 bases at J, leaving 13 bases unmatched. This CDR3 has 18 amino acids. The CDR3 sequence is CASSFFPSGRTGAYEQYF. CDR3 DNA: TGCGCCAGCAGCTTTTTCCCTAGCGGGAGAACAGGAGCCTACGAGCAGTACTTC.

This clone was counted between two and nine times. This rearrangement joins TRBV6-4 to TRBJ2-2; D not resolved. Germline values: CDR1 MRHNA, CDR2 SNTAGT. The CDR3 is 13 amino acids. V was cut by 2 bases and J by 5 bases, with 6 bases left in between. DNA of the CDR3: TGTGCCAGCAGTGACAGGGAAACCGGGGAGCTGTTTTTT. Residues: CASSDRETGELFF.

J is TRBJ2-2 and V is TRBV18; TRBD2 agrees at 9 bases. The CDR3 contains 16 residues. V trimming: 6 bases; J trimming: 0 bases; junction bases outside the gene matches: 5. Looked up from germline, CDR1 is KGHSH and CDR2 is LQKENI. The CDR3 DNA reads as TGTGCCAGCTCGTCGACTAGCGGATCGAACACCGGGGAGCTGTTTTTT. Residues: CASSSTSGSNTGELFF.

The table lists this clone with a count of one. V usage is TRBV5-1 and J usage is TRBJ2-2; 8 bases map to TRBD2. V dropped 1 base and J dropped 4; count of bases not matched to a gene: 12. Germline CDR1 is SGHRS and CDR2 is YFSETQ. The CDR3 has 18 residues. The chain's CDR3 is CASSLFSGMGFGTGELFF. CDR3 coding DNA: TGCGCCAGCAGCTTGTTTAGCGGGATGGGTTTTGGCACCGGGGAGCTGTTTTTT.